This paragraph reports one TCR beta chain. Clones were read by immunoSEQ multiplex PCR, and TCRdb kept only the in-frame ones, dropping some. In the table there are some 160,000 clones, around three quarters of which are singletons. This entry belongs to a study of blood T cell repertoires in COVID-19. Trimming removed 0 bases at V and 0 bases at J, with 9 bases between. The CDR3 sequence is 15 residues long. From germline, CDR1 is SGHNT and CDR2 YYREEE (reference sequence). This chain joins TRBV5-4 and TRBJ1-2; unclear D gene. Sequences were obtained from peripheral blood. The TCR originated in a man between 60 and 75 years old with acute or convalescent COVID-19. The CDR3 DNA follows: TGTGCCAGCAGCTTGGACATCAGAACTAACTATGGCTACACCTTC. Amino acids: CASSLDIRTNYGYTF.